A single sample gave rise to the 8 T cell receptor beta chains below, sequenced in a study of CD8 T cells in ankylosing spondylitis. These receptors' targets are unknown. Whole-study results and caveats: One TCR beta motif, made up of roughly 8 highly homologous variants, appeared characteristic of ankylosing spondylitis blood.

TCRdb processed the 5' RACE reads anew with MiXCR; each CDR3 protein has one entry. The table records more than 400,000 distinct CDR3 sequences, roughly 5% of them present only once. The specimen was blood, either unsorted or a sorted T cell fraction (not recorded which). The receptors shown here come from a male donor with ankylosing spondylitis.

This clonotype occurred a few times. The chain couples TRBV7-3 to TRBJ2-5, with D unclear. The V gene's germline CDR1 is SGHTA and CDR2 FQGTGA. The CDR3 covers 13 residues. Trimming shortened V by 5 bases and J by 2 bases, and 9 bases separated the two germline ends. The CDR3 here is CASSVSKQETQYF. The CDR3 DNA sequence: TGTGCCAGCAGCGTCAGTAAACAAGAGACCCAGTACTTC.

The chain couples TRBV28 to TRBJ2-3, with 12 bases identical to TRBD2. J was trimmed by 2 bases and V by 5 bases; bases with no gene match: 8. The CDR3 extends over 17 amino acids. Per the germline V gene, CDR1 is MDHEN and CDR2 is SYDVKM. The CDR3: CASSPRLAGDPTDTQYF. In nucleotides, the CDR3 is TGTGCCAGCAGTCCTAGACTAGCGGGGGATCCCACAGATACGCAGTATTTT.

The chain recombines TRBV19 with TRBJ2-2, with D tentatively TRBD2 (5 bases). The CDR3 runs to 15 residues. The germline V and J ends were trimmed by 1 base and 1 base, with 7 bases remaining between them. The V gene's germline CDR1 is LNHDA and CDR2 SQIVND (reference sequence). The CDR3 loop is CASSIGGMNTGELFF. In DNA, the CDR3 is TGTGCCAGTAGTATAGGAGGGATGAACACCGGGGAGCTGTTTTTT. Complete variable domain (other parts from reference TRBV19 and TRBJ2-2): DGGITQSPKYLFRKEGQNVTLSCEQNLNHDAMYWYRQDPGQGLRLIYYSQIVNDFQKGDIAEGYSVSREKKESFPLTVTSAQKNPTAFYLCASSIGGMNTGELFFGEGSRLTVL.

This clonotype was seen many times. The rearrangement joins TRBV4-3 to TRBJ2-7; 8 bases agree with TRBD1. The CDR3 sequence is 15 residues long. V lost 4 bases to trimming and J lost 2 bases; unmatched junction nucleotides: 7. From germline, CDR1 is LGHNA and CDR2 YSLEER. The CDR3 sequence: CASSRTGTGPYEQYF. The CDR3 DNA reads as TGCGCCAGCAGCCGAACCGGGACAGGTCCCTACGAGCAGTACTTC.

At least ten counts were recorded for this clonotype. This chain uses TRBV12-3 or TRBV12-4 with TRBJ2-7; D may be TRBD2 (6 bases). V lost 5 bases and J 0 bases, leaving 14 bases between the germline ends. The length of the CDR3 is 15 residues. The CDR3 protein is CASSLGTVSSYEQYF. CDR3 in DNA: TGTGCCAGCAGTCTGGGGACTGTCAGCTCCTACGAGCAGTACTTC.

This clonotype was seen at least ten times. The chain employs TRBV7-9 and TRBJ2-3, with TRBD2 matching 8 bases. The CDR3 spans 16 residues. In germline, CDR1 is SEHNR, CDR2 FQNEAQ (reference sequence). Germline trimming cut 2 bases from V and 2 bases from J; bases unmatched to any gene: 6. CDR3: CASSLRASGFTDTQYF. CDR3 DNA: TGTGCCAGCAGCTTACGGGCTAGCGGGTTCACAGATACGCAGTATTTT. Supplemented by reference TRBV7-9 and TRBJ2-3, the full variable domain reads DTGVSQNPRHKITKRGQNVTFRCDPISEHNRLYWYRQTLGQGPEFLTYFQNEAQLEKSRLLSDRFSAERPKGSFSTLEIQRTEQGDSAMYLCASSLRASGFTDTQYFGPGTRLTVL.

The chain carries TRBV6-6 and TRBJ2-7, with D possibly matching TRBD1 (5 bases). Trimming took off 7 bases at V and 2 bases at J, with 12 bases between the two ends. In germline, CDR1 is MNHNY, CDR2 SVGAGI (reference sequence). The CDR3 has 13 residues. In nucleotides, the CDR3 is TGTGCCAGCAATCATTGGACAACCTACGAGCAGTACTTC. Translating it yields CASNHWTTYEQYF.

There are a few counts of this clonotype. The CDR3 loop reads CASSRNRNQPQHF. CDR3 coding DNA: TGTGCCAGCAGCCGTAACAGAAATCAGCCCCAGCATTTT. The chain uses TRBV6-2 or TRBV6-3 and TRBJ1-5, with unresolved D. V was trimmed by 6 bases and J by 4 bases, leaving 10 bases between them. Per germline, CDR1 MNHEY and CDR2 SVGEGT. The CDR3 has 13 amino acids.